These 17 T cell receptor beta chains came from one sample sequenced in a study of OX40 agonist ivuxolimab in advanced cancers. Measured with immunoSEQ multiplex PCR; TCRdb has only the in-frame clones, and not every one. The sample comprises under 15,000 clones, approximately 84% of which are singletons, and around 35% rests with the top ten. This material consisted of CD4+ or CD8+ T cells sorted from blood, taken in a trial of the OX40 agonist ivuxolimab. The receptor source for this set is an adult with an advanced solid tumor such as melanoma, head and neck, liver or kidney cancer.

The chain employs TRBV7-9 and TRBJ1-2, with D possibly being TRBD1 (6 bases). CDR3 length: 12 residues. V was trimmed by 5 bases and J by 7 bases, leaving 11 bases between them. Germline V gene data show CDR1 as SEHNR and CDR2 as FQNEAQ (reference sequence). The chain's CDR3 is CASSPGTFGYTF. In DNA, the CDR3 is TGTGCCAGCAGCCCGGGGACATTTGGCTACACCTTC.

V gene TRBV5-6 combines with J gene TRBJ2-2; D unresolved. Germline V gene lookup returns CDR1 SGHDT and CDR2 YYEEEE. This CDR3 comprises 13 residues. V was cut by 0 bases and J by 4 bases, with 4 bases left in between. The CDR3 DNA sequence: TGTGCCAGCAGCTTGGGGAGCACCGGGGAGCTGTTTTTT. It specifies CASSLGSTGELFF.

By sample share, this clone is medium-sized. The V gene is TRBV6-6, the J gene TRBJ1-1; weak D call: TRBD1 (5 bases). Trimming shortened V by 0 bases and J by 4 bases, and 12 bases separated the two germline ends. This CDR3 spans 15 amino acids. CDR1 is MNHNY and CDR2 is SVGAGI in the germline V gene (reference sequence). The CDR3 DNA reads TGTGCCAGCAGTTACTCGATGTCGGGGCTCACTGAAGCTTTCTTT. It is translated as CASSYSMSGLTEAFF.

The chain employs TRBV6-1 and TRBJ1-5; D gene ambiguous. CDR1 and CDR2 from the germline V gene are MNHNS and SASEGT. CDR3 length: 15 amino acids. The ends were cut back, 7 bases at V and 0 bases at J, with 13 bases in the middle. The CDR3 sequence is CASTLFLNSNQPQHF. CDR3 nucleotide sequence: TGTGCCAGCACTCTTTTTCTGAATAGCAATCAGCCCCAGCATTTT.

The genes are TRBV27 and TRBJ1-2, with a weak D call TRBD1 (6 bases). CDR1 is MNHEY and CDR2 is SMNVEV in the germline V gene (reference sequence). Between the trimmed V and J ends, which lost 4 bases and 4 bases, there was a span of 13 bases. CDR3 length: 14 amino acids. CDR3 sequence reads: CASSSLGQTYGYTF. CDR3 sequence (DNA): TGTGCCAGCAGTTCCCTGGGACAAACCTATGGCTACACCTTC.

The gene calls are TRBV2 and TRBJ2-3; the D call may be TRBD1 or TRBD2 (5 bases each). CDR1 and CDR2 (germline): SNHLY, FYNNEI. V shed 1 base and J shed 2 bases, with 13 bases lying between them. The length of the CDR3 is 16 residues. The CDR3 loop is CASSEGVGGITDTQYF. The CDR3 nucleotides are TGTGCCAGCAGTGAAGGCGTTGGGGGAATCACAGATACGCAGTATTTT.

This clone was seen a handful of times. The chain employs TRBV9 and TRBJ2-1; 7 bases agree with TRBD2. Germline V gene lookup returns CDR1 SGDLS and CDR2 YYNGEE. This CDR3 is 13 amino acids long. V was pared by 2 bases and J by 6 bases, with 2 bases of the junction left unmatched. CDR3 coding DNA: TGTGCCAGCAGCGTCCGGACTAGCAATGAGCAGTTCTTC. Amino acid sequence: CASSVRTSNEQFF.

The CDR3 is CAWSQGVGQPQHF. DNA of the CDR3: TGTGCCTGGAGTCAAGGAGTTGGTCAGCCCCAGCATTTT. The gene calls are TRBV30 and TRBJ1-5; D ambiguous. Germline lookup yields CDR1 GTSNPN and CDR2 SVGIG (reference sequence). V dropped 2 bases and J dropped 6 bases, with 11 bases sitting between them. The CDR3 is 13 amino acids.

The chain carries TRBV6-5 and TRBJ2-6; 8 nucleotides line up with TRBD2. Germline CDR1 is MNHEY and CDR2 is SVGAGI. The CDR3 is 16 residues long. Trimming took 1 base from V and 2 from J; bases not matched to a gene: 1. CDR3 sequence: CASSYFGGAGANVLTF. The CDR3 nucleotides read TGTGCCAGCAGTTACTTCGGGGGGGCTGGGGCCAACGTCCTGACTTTC.

The chain recombines TRBV27 with TRBJ1-5, with D unresolved. Germline assignment: CDR1 MNHEY and CDR2 SMNVEV (reference sequence). This CDR3 contains 15 residues. Trimming took off 5 bases at V and 4 bases at J, with 15 bases between the two ends. CDR3 loop: CASSGLGPLNQPQHF. For the CDR3, the DNA is TGTGCCAGCAGTGGCCTCGGGCCCCTTAATCAGCCCCAGCATTTT.

This chain links TRBV6-5 with TRBJ2-7; the D gene is possibly TRBD2 (5 bases). The CDR3 loop spans 15 amino acids. Trimming removed 0 bases from V and 4 bases from J, with 13 bases in between. Looked up from germline, CDR1 is MNHEY and CDR2 is SVGAGI. The CDR3: CASSYSDSGSYEQYF. As DNA, the CDR3 is TGTGCCAGCAGTTACTCGGACTCGGGCAGTTACGAGCAGTACTTC.

The chain carries TRBV13 and TRBJ1-2, with 10 bases identical to TRBD1. V shed 0 bases and J 8 bases; nucleotides not matched to a gene: 6. The germline CDR1 and CDR2 sequences are PRHDT and FYEKMQ (reference sequence). This CDR3 comprises 15 residues. DNA for the CDR3: TGTGCCAGCAGCTTAGGGACAGGGGGCGCGTTAGGCTACACCTTC. Protein sequence: CASSLGTGGALGYTF.

This clone was detected only a few times. The chain couples TRBV4-1 to TRBJ2-2; D is ambiguous. This CDR3 spans 14 amino acids. In germline, CDR1 is MGHRA, CDR2 YSYEKL. The ends were cut back, 1 base at V and 0 bases at J, with 3 bases in the middle. This CDR3 is CASSQVANTGELFF. CDR3 nucleotide sequence: TGCGCCAGCAGCCAAGTGGCGAACACCGGGGAGCTGTTTTTT.

The chain joins TRBV27 to TRBJ1-4, with D possibly matching TRBD1 (6 bases). The CDR3 sequence is 14 residues long. V lost 5 bases to trimming and J lost 1 base, with 8 bases between them. Germline V gives CDR1 MNHEY, CDR2 SMNVEV (reference sequence). CDR3 bases: TGTGCCAGCAGTCCACAGGGAACTAATGAAAAACTGTTTTTT. Its translation is CASSPQGTNEKLFF.

This clone was observed a few times. The chain combines TRBV27 with TRBJ2-3; D possibly matches TRBD1 or TRBD2 (5 bases each). Trimming removed 7 bases at V and 1 base at J, with 12 bases between. The CDR3 runs to 14 residues. Germline V lookup: CDR1 MNHEY, CDR2 SMNVEV (reference sequence). The CDR3 loop is CASTPGDGTDTQYF. The DNA for the CDR3 is TGTGCCAGCACCCCCGGGGACGGCACAGATACGCAGTATTTT.

This clone was found once. This rearrangement joins TRBV9 to TRBJ1-2; 7 positions match TRBD1. Germline CDR1 SGDLS, CDR2 YYNGEE. J lost 4 bases, V lost 3 bases, and 9 bases had no gene match. The CDR3 sequence is 15 residues long. CDR3 DNA: TGTGCCAGCAGCGGGACCGACAGGGCGGGCTATGGCTACACCTTC. Translation gives CASSGTDRAGYGYTF.

In this sample, this clone turned up a few times. V is TRBV7-3 and J is TRBJ2-1, with TRBD1 as a possible D gene (6 bases). With 5 bases removed from V and 9 bases from J, the gap between germline ends came to 20 bases. Per the germline V gene, CDR1 is SGHTA and CDR2 is FQGTGA. CDR3 length: 15 residues. Written as DNA, the CDR3 is TGTGCCAGCAGCCAAGAGAGAGGGATACAGGGTGAGCAGTTCTTC. Translation: CASSQERGIQGEQFF. The entire variable domain, with the rest obtained from reference TRBV7-3 and TRBJ2-1, is as follows: GAGVSQTPSNKVTEKGKYVELRCDPISGHTALYWYRQSLGQGPEFLIYFQGTGAADDSGLPNDRFFAVRPEGSVSTLKIQRTERGDSAVYLCASSQERGIQGEQFFGPGTRLTVL.